This T cell receptor (beta chain) was observed in a study of T cells after yellow fever vaccination. Findings of the study overall: Re-detected after boosting: most primary clones, about 95% of CD4 and less than 90% of CD8.

The germline CDR1 and CDR2 sequences are DFQATT and SNEGSKA (reference sequence). The CDR3 is 14 amino acids. V lost 1 base, J lost 4 bases, and 13 bases lay in between. In its sample, this clonotype was seen once. Its cognate antigen is unknown. MiXCR, applied by TCRdb to the 5' RACE reads, yields one record per CDR3 protein. The table lists around 320,000 distinct CDR3 sequences, less than 9.5% of them singletons. The sample was CD4+ T cells sorted from PBMCs, taken 5 days after the yellow fever booster vaccination. This receptor was identified in a man aged 18 to 30 who received the YFV17D yellow fever vaccine. J is TRBJ2-5 and V is TRBV20-1, with D perhaps TRBD1 (6 bases). DNA of the CDR3: TGCAGTGCTAGAGGGGGCCAGGGGTTAGAGACCCAGTACTTC. Its translation: CSARGGQGLETQYF.